This T cell receptor beta chain emerged from a study of blood T cell repertoires in COVID-19. At the level of the study: Specimens from acute and convalescent COVID-19 originated in the United States, Italy and Spain. PBMCs, B-cell-depleted T cells, or T cells provided the cDNA or gDNA that made up the material.

Per the authors' pipeline: From reference gene primer amplification, estimates of nucleated cell counts were derived. This table comes from immunoSEQ multiplex PCR, and its TCRdb copy is limited to in-frame clones, with some not included. D and trimming come from the DNA, and the V and J calls and clone size come from that table. The data hold some 96,000 clones, with 87% observed a single time. Unmatched junction bases numbered 7, after V lost 1 base and J lost 6 bases. Germline values: CDR1 KGHSH, CDR2 LQKENI. This CDR3 comprises 16 residues. This TCR came from a man in his thirties or forties in a cohort sampled during active COVID-19. The sample taken for sequencing was peripheral blood. The gene calls are TRBV18 and TRBJ1-4, with TRBD1 matching over 8 bases. CDR3 sequence (DNA): TGTGCCAGCTCACCACTCAGCACAGGGGGATATGAAAAACTGTTTTTT. Translation gives CASSPLSTGGYEKLFF.